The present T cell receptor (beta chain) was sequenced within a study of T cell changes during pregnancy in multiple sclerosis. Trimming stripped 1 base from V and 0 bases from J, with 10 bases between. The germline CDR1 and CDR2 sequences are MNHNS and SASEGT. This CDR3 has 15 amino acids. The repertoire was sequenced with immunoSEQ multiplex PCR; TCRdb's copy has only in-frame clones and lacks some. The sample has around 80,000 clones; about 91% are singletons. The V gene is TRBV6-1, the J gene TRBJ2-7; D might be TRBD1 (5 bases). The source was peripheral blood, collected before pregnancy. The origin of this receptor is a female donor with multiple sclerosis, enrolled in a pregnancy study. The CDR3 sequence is CASSEGGASSYEQYF. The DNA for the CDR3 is TGTGCCAGCAGTGAAGGTGGGGCTAGCTCCTACGAGCAGTACTTC.